This entry lists 15 T cell receptor beta chains sequenced from one sample in a study of T-cell reconstitution after alpha-beta-depleted transplantation in children. Using unique molecular identifiers, the investigators prepared the TCRbeta library. TCRdb called the PCR reads again in MiXCR, with one record for every CDR3 protein. The sample comprises around 360,000 distinct CDR3 sequences, about a tenth of which are singletons, and around 2.3% rests with the top ten. Sequencing was performed on PBMCs from the stem cell graft donor, taken from the stem cell graft. These receptors were collected from a human donor who donated a stem cell graft to a child with acute lymphoblastic leukemia.

This clonotype has more than one count but fewer than ten. The V and J genes are TRBV10-3 and TRBJ2-2; D unclear. This CDR3 has 12 residues. V was trimmed by 5 bases and J by 4 bases, leaving 5 bases between them. Germline values: CDR1 ENHRY, CDR2 SYGVKD. The CDR3 protein is CAISSRTGELFF. The CDR3, as DNA: TGTGCCATCAGTTCACGCACCGGGGAGCTGTTTTTT.

Ten or more counts support this clonotype. CDR3 DNA sequence: TGTGCCAGCAAATCGGACAGGGTGACCGAGCAGTACTTC. This codes for CASKSDRVTEQYF. The V and J genes are TRBV6-1 and TRBJ2-7, with TRBD1 matching 8 bases. In germline, CDR1 is MNHNS, CDR2 SASEGT. The CDR3 has 13 amino acids. Trimming at V came to 7 bases and at J to 6 bases, leaving 8 bases not matched to a gene.

This clonotype was counted only a few times. The chain employs TRBV20-1 and TRBJ2-1; TRBD2 matches 9 bases. V was pared by 3 bases and J by 5 bases, with 17 bases of the junction left unmatched. This CDR3 is built from 18 residues. Germline V gives CDR1 DFQATT, CDR2 SNEGSKA (reference sequence). DNA for the CDR3: TGCAGTGCTAGGGGGTCTGGCCTAGCGGGAAAGCGGGACAATGAGCAGTTCTTC. It codes for CSARGSGLAGKRDNEQFF.

This chain joins TRBV12-3 or TRBV12-4 and TRBJ1-6; tentatively, D is TRBD1 (6 bases). Trimming removed 7 bases from V and 6 bases from J, with 10 bases in between. The CDR3 runs to 13 residues. The CDR3, as DNA: TGTGCCAGCACCTTAGGGGGTAATTCACCCCTCCACTTT. Translating it yields CASTLGGNSPLHF.

The table lists this clonotype with many counts. The rearrangement uses TRBV2 and TRBJ2-2, with D tentatively TRBD1 (5 bases). The CDR3 totals 14 residues. Germline CDR1 is SNHLY and CDR2 is FYNNEI. Trimming cost V 3 bases and J 6 bases, with 11 bases left between them. CDR3 in amino acids: CASSEGREPGELFF. The CDR3 nucleotides read TGTGCCAGCAGTGAGGGCAGGGAACCCGGGGAGCTGTTTTTT.

This sequence joins TRBV12-3 or TRBV12-4 and TRBJ1-1; 8 bases map to TRBD1. The CDR3 is made up of 14 amino acids. J lost 6 bases, V lost 3 bases, and 6 bases had no gene match. DNA of the CDR3: TGTGCCAGCAGTTTTCAGGGGGCGATCTCTGAAGCTTTCTTT. Residues: CASSFQGAISEAFF.

This clonotype was detected only a few times. Here the CDR3 reads CSARTPQRDYISYEQYF. The CDR3 nucleotides read TGCAGTGCTAGAACCCCCCAACGGGACTACATATCCTACGAGCAGTACTTC. J is TRBJ2-7 and V is TRBV20-1; 7 nucleotides align to TRBD2. The germline V gene encodes CDR1 DFQATT and CDR2 SNEGSKA (reference sequence). This CDR3 contains 17 residues. V trimming: 2 bases; J trimming: 1 base; junction bases outside the gene matches: 14.

This clonotype turned up a few times. J is TRBJ1-1 and V is TRBV18; D uncertain. CDR1 is KGHSH and CDR2 is LQKENI in the germline V gene. V lost 2 bases and J lost 1, with 8 bases in between. The CDR3 totals 14 residues. CDR3 in DNA: TGTGCCAGCTCACCAGGGCTGACGAACACTGAAGCTTTCTTT. Translation gives CASSPGLTNTEAFF.

A few counts support this clonotype. This chain uses TRBV12-3 or TRBV12-4 with TRBJ1-1; D unresolved. The CDR3 contains 16 residues. The germline V and J ends were trimmed by 5 bases and 1 base, with 17 bases remaining between them. The CDR3 reads CASSPEFSEGNTEAFF. CDR3 nucleotide sequence: TGTGCCAGCAGTCCCGAATTTTCGGAGGGGAACACTGAAGCTTTCTTT.

This clonotype was seen more than once but under ten times. The genes are TRBV10-3 and TRBJ1-2; D might be TRBD1 (6 bases). The ends were cut back, 8 bases at V and 4 bases at J, with 17 bases in the middle. The CDR3 has 14 amino acids. Germline assignment: CDR1 ENHRY and CDR2 SYGVKD. CDR3 sequence reads: CAIGATGLGYGYTF. CDR3 sequence (DNA): TGTGCCATCGGAGCGACAGGCCTTGGCTATGGCTACACCTTC.

The genes are TRBV27 and TRBJ2-2, with 8 bases that match TRBD1. The CDR3 has 18 amino acids. V gave up 5 bases and J gave up 4 bases; unmatched junction bases: 15. CDR1 is MNHEY, CDR2 SMNVEV, per germline (reference sequence). The CDR3 loop is CASSRSRQGAVSTGELFF. For the CDR3, the DNA is TGTGCCAGCAGTAGATCCCGTCAGGGGGCGGTTTCCACCGGGGAGCTGTTTTTT.

A few counts support this clonotype. This sequence joins TRBV9 and TRBJ2-7; weak D call: TRBD2 (8 bases). V was shortened by 0 bases and J by 1 base, with 14 bases between the two germline ends. This CDR3 is built from 16 residues. Per germline, CDR1 SGDLS and CDR2 YYNGEE. CDR3 in amino acids: CASSVDSGTASYEQYF. CDR3 DNA: TGTGCCAGCAGCGTAGATAGCGGGACAGCGTCCTACGAGCAGTACTTC. Full variable domain (missing parts from reference TRBV9 and TRBJ2-7): DSGVTQTPKHLITATGQRVTLRCSPRSGDLSVYWYQQSLDQGLQFLIQYYNGEERAKGNILERFSAQQFPDLHSELNLSSLELGDSALYFCASSVDSGTASYEQYFGPGTRLTVT.

The chain carries TRBV5-1 and TRBJ2-1; TRBD1 is a possible D gene (6 bases). This CDR3 region has 14 residues. The ends were cut back, 4 bases at V and 4 bases at J, with 12 bases in the middle. Looked up from germline, CDR1 is SGHRS and CDR2 is YFSETQ. The CDR3 nucleotides read TGCGCCAGCAGCATAACAGGGTCTTACAATGAGCAGTTCTTC. It encodes CASSITGSYNEQFF. The full variable domain, in which reference TRBV5-1 and TRBJ2-1 provide the parts outside the CDR3, is KAGVTQTPRYLIKTRGQQVTLSCSPISGHRSVSWYQQTPGQGLQFLFEYFSETQRNKGNFPGRFSGRQFSNSRSEMNVSTLELGDSALYLCASSITGSYNEQFFGPGTRLTVL.

V gene TRBV7-9 combines with J gene TRBJ2-3; 7 nucleotides line up with TRBD2. The V gene end was trimmed by 4 bases and the J gene end by 2 bases; junction bases not matched to a gene: 9. The CDR3 covers 16 residues. Looked up from germline, CDR1 is SEHNR and CDR2 is FQNEAQ (reference sequence). The CDR3 is CASSSYGRDYTDTQYF. Here the CDR3 DNA reads TGTGCCAGCAGCTCCTATGGCCGGGACTACACAGATACGCAGTATTTT.

This sequence joins TRBV19 and TRBJ2-1; the D gene is possibly TRBD2 (7 bases). CDR3 size: 16 residues. Germline V lookup: CDR1 LNHDA, CDR2 SQIVND (reference sequence). The ends were cut back, 2 bases at V and 8 bases at J, with 19 bases in the middle. CDR3 region: CASSIRSGGGRDEQFF. Here the CDR3 DNA reads TGTGCCAGTAGTATACGAAGCGGAGGGGGGAGGGATGAGCAGTTCTTC.